The next 14 T cell receptor beta chains were all read from a single sample in a study of CD8 T cells in Susac syndrome. Reverse transcription of roughly 0.5 to 1 ug RNA used random hexamers. TCRdb re-analysed the immunoSEQ multiplex PCR reads in MiXCR, keeping a single row per CDR3 protein. This table has 150,000 to 200,000 distinct CDR3 sequences, around 94% appearing once. The sample consisted of CD4+ T cells from PBMCs. These receptors were taken from a human donor with multiple sclerosis.

This chain links TRBV5-1 with TRBJ2-7; TRBD2 is a possible D gene (5 bases). Trimming removed 3 bases at V and 1 base at J, with 11 bases between. In germline, CDR1 is SGHRS, CDR2 YFSETQ. CDR3 length: 14 amino acids. CDR3 DNA: TGCGCCAGCAGCTCCATGACGGGATCCTACGAGCAGTACTTC. It is translated as CASSSMTGSYEQYF.

The J gene is TRBJ2-1, the V gene TRBV4-1; TRBD1 might be the D (5 bases). Trimming removed 4 bases at V and 8 bases at J, with 9 bases between. The CDR3 is 12 residues long. Germline CDR1 MGHRA, CDR2 YSYEKL. Written as DNA, the CDR3 is TGCGCCAGCAGCCGAGTAGGGGATGAGCAGTTCTTC. Translated: CASSRVGDEQFF.

This clonotype showed up just once. V and J are TRBV3-1 and TRBJ2-6; no firm D call. V shed 3 bases and J shed 0 bases, with 6 bases lying between them. The CDR3 has 15 residues. Germline V gene lookup returns CDR1 LGHDT and CDR2 YNNKEL (reference sequence). CDR3 in DNA: TGTGCCAGCAGCCACGGAACCTCTGGGGCCAACGTCCTGACTTTC. Residues: CASSHGTSGANVLTF.

This clonotype appeared once. The CDR3 is CASSPPSGRNTGELFF. The DNA for the CDR3 is TGTGCCAGCAGCCCCCCTTCGGGACGGAACACCGGGGAGCTGTTTTTT. V usage is TRBV3-1 and J usage is TRBJ2-2; D could derive from TRBD1 or TRBD2 (5 bases each). V was pared by 4 bases and J by 1 base, with 13 bases between. Looked up from germline, CDR1 is LGHDT and CDR2 is YNNKEL (reference sequence). This CDR3 comprises 16 residues.

This sequence joins TRBV29-1 and TRBJ2-1; 11 positions agree with TRBD2. This CDR3 contains 18 residues. Germline CDR1 SQVTM, CDR2 ANQGSEA. V lost 6 bases, J lost 0 bases, and 13 bases stayed unmatched. This CDR3 is CSVVRGLAVPSSYNEQFF. CDR3 bases: TGCAGCGTCGTGCGGGGACTAGCGGTTCCGAGCTCCTACAATGAGCAGTTCTTC.

The genes are TRBV15 and TRBJ1-5; unclear D gene. Germline V gene lookup returns CDR1 LNHNV and CDR2 YYDKDF (reference sequence). V was pared by 1 base and J by 6 bases, with 10 bases between. The CDR3 totals 14 residues. CDR3 in DNA: TGTGCCACCAGCAGAGTGGGATGGGGTCAGCCCCAGCATTTT. Residues: CATSRVGWGQPQHF. Full variable domain (remainder filled in from reference TRBV15 and TRBJ1-5): DAMVIQNPRYQVTQFGKPVTLSCSQTLNHNVMYWYQQKSSQAPKLLFHYYDKDFNNEADTPDNFQSRRPNTSFCFLDIRSPGLGDTAMYLCATSRVGWGQPQHFGDGTRLSIL.

This sequence joins TRBV6-5 and TRBJ2-2; D might be TRBD1 (5 bases). V lost 2 bases to trimming and J lost 5 bases, with 12 bases between them. The CDR3 is 15 amino acids. The germline CDR1 and CDR2 sequences are MNHEY and SVGAGI. The CDR3 spells CASSYQGPKTGELFF. CDR3 bases: TGTGCCAGCAGTTACCAGGGCCCAAAGACCGGGGAGCTGTTTTTT.

CDR3 protein: CASCKGIDTGELFF. The DNA for the CDR3 is TGTGCCAGCTGTAAGGGGATCGACACCGGGGAGCTGTTTTTT. V usage is TRBV6-2 or TRBV6-3 and J usage is TRBJ2-2; TRBD1 might be the D (5 bases). Looked up from germline, CDR1 is MNHEY and CDR2 is SVGEGT. Trimming removed 8 bases from V and 3 bases from J, with 13 bases in between. This CDR3 is 14 amino acids long.

The chain employs TRBV18 and TRBJ1-2, with D maybe TRBD1 (6 bases). The V and J ends lost 2 bases and 6 bases respectively, with 10 bases between them. Germline V gene lookup returns CDR1 KGHSH and CDR2 LQKENI. The length of the CDR3 is 13 residues. CDR3 in amino acids: CASSPSPGDGYTF. The CDR3, as DNA: TGTGCCAGCTCACCAAGCCCAGGGGATGGCTACACCTTC.

Note on this clonotype: One end of the junction varies from germline; a read error may be responsible. This sequence joins TRBV4-3 and TRBJ1-1; D unclear. Looked up from germline, CDR1 is LGHNA and CDR2 is YSLEER. The CDR3 is 15 residues long. This chain's CDR3 is CASSQEIQRNTQAFF. In nucleotides, the CDR3 is TGCGCCAGCAGCCAAGAGATACAGAGGAACACTCAAGCTTTCTTT.

The V call is TRBV9, the J call TRBJ1-2, with TRBD1 matching over 7 bases. CDR3 size: 16 residues. The junction had 15 bases not matched to a gene; V was cut back by 6 bases and J by 4 bases. CDR1 and CDR2 from the germline V gene are SGDLS and YYNGEE. The CDR3 region is CASTRQGNGLGYGYTF. CDR3 in DNA: TGTGCCAGCACCCGACAGGGTAACGGTCTCGGCTATGGCTACACCTTC.

The chain uses TRBV24-1 and TRBJ2-5, with D maybe TRBD2 (5 bases). V gave up 3 bases and J gave up 2 bases, with 9 bases separating them. Per the germline V gene, CDR1 is KGHDR and CDR2 is SFDVKD. The CDR3 runs to 14 residues. The CDR3 here is CATSDSRGQETQYF. CDR3 in DNA: TGTGCCACCAGTGATAGTCGGGGTCAAGAGACCCAGTACTTC.

The chain joins TRBV10-3 to TRBJ1-1, with D unresolved. The CDR3 runs 13 residues. Germline values: CDR1 ENHRY, CDR2 SYGVKD. V was trimmed by 8 bases and J by 1 base, leaving 11 bases between them. The CDR3 coding sequence is TGTGCCATCGTGGGTACAGAGAACACTGAAGCTTTCTTT. This gives the protein CAIVGTENTEAFF.

The chain has TRBV7-9 and TRBJ1-2; 9 nucleotides line up with TRBD1. The germline gives CDR1 SEHNR, CDR2 FQNEAQ (reference sequence). The CDR3 covers 15 residues. The ends lost 4 bases at V and 8 bases at J; junction bases unmatched: 11. CDR3 amino acids: CASSYPLMTGGGYTF. DNA for the CDR3: TGTGCCAGCAGCTACCCTCTGATGACAGGGGGAGGCTACACCTTC.